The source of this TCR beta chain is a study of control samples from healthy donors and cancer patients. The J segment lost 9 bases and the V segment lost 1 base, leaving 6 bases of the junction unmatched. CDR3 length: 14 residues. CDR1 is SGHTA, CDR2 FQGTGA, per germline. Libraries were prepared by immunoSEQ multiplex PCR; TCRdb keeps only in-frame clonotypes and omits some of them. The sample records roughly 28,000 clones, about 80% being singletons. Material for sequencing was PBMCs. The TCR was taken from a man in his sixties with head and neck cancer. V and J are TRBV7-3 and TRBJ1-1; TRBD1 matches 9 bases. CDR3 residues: CASSLSPGQGKAFF. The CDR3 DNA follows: TGTGCCAGCAGCTTAAGTCCGGGACAGGGTAAAGCTTTCTTT.